This T cell receptor (beta chain) emerged from a study of T cells after yellow fever vaccination. Whole-study context: Fractions containing few cells were prepared with SMART-Seq v4 Ultra Low Input. General observations from the study: Boosting was followed by the reappearance of most primary-vaccination clones (around 95% CD4, under 90% CD8). Repertoires obtained by FACS sorting could include abundant clonotypes that entered as contaminants from the bulk population.

Points on this clonotype: The antigen is not known.

The germline V gene encodes CDR1 SQVTM and CDR2 ANQGSEA. The CDR3 extends over 12 amino acids. Between the trimmed V and J ends, which lost 0 bases and 4 bases, there was a span of 6 bases. UMIs were added to TCR cDNA along with a universal primer site when it was made by 5'RACE template switching. TCRdb passed the 5' RACE reads through MiXCR, listing each CDR3 protein once. The repertoire holds roughly 300,000 distinct CDR3 sequences, with roughly 7% as singletons. This sequence joins TRBV29-1 and TRBJ1-1; D is uncertain. The specimen was PBMCs, collected approximately 47 days after the first yellow fever vaccination. This sequence was found in a man aged 18 to 35 who received the YFV17D yellow fever vaccine. CDR3 amino acids: CSVEDGRTEAFF. Written as DNA, the CDR3 is TGCAGCGTTGAAGACGGTCGCACTGAAGCTTTCTTT.